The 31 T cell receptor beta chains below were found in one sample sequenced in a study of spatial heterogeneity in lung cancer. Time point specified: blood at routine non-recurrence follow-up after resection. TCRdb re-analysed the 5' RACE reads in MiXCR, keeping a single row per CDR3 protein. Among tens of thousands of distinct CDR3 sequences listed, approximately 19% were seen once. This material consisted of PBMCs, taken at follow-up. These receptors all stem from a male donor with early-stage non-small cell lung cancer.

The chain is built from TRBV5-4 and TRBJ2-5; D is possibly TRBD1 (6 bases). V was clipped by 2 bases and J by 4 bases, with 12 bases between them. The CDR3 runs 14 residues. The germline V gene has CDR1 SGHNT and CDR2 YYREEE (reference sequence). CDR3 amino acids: CASSFRTEVETQYF. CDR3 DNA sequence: TGTGCCAGCAGCTTCAGGACAGAAGTAGAGACCCAGTACTTC.

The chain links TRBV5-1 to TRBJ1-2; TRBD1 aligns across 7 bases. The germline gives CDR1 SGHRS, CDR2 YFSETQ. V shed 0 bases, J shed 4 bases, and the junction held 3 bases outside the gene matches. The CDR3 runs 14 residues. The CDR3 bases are TGCGCCAGCAGCTTGGCCACAGGGGTCTATGGCTACACCTTC. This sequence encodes CASSLATGVYGYTF.

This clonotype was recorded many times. Here the CDR3 reads CASRKTGTKNYGYTF. The CDR3, as DNA: TGTGCCAGCAGGAAGACGGGGACCAAGAACTATGGCTACACCTTC. The J gene is TRBJ1-2, the V gene TRBV6-2 or TRBV6-3; D is possibly TRBD1 (5 bases). CDR3 length: 15 amino acids. The V gene lost 6 bases and the J gene lost 2 bases, with 16 bases spanning the gap. CDR1 and CDR2 from the germline V gene are MNHEY and SVGEGT.

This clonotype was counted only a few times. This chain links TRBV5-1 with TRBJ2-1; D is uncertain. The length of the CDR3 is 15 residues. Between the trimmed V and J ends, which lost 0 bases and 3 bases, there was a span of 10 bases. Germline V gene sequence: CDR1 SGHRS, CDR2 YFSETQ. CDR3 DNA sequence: TGCGCCAGCAGCTTGGACGGGTTTAGCTACAATGAGCAGTTCTTC. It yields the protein CASSLDGFSYNEQFF. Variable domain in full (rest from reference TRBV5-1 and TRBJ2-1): KAGVTQTPRYLIKTRGQQVTLSCSPISGHRSVSWYQQTPGQGLQFLFEYFSETQRNKGNFPGRFSGRQFSNSRSEMNVSTLELGDSALYLCASSLDGFSYNEQFFGPGTRLTVL.

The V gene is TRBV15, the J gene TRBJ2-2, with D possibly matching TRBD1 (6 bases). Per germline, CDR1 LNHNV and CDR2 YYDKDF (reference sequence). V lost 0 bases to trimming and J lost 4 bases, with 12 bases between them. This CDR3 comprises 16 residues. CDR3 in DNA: TGTGCCACCAGCAGAGATGCTGGGACATCCACCGGGGAGCTGTTTTTT. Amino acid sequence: CATSRDAGTSTGELFF.

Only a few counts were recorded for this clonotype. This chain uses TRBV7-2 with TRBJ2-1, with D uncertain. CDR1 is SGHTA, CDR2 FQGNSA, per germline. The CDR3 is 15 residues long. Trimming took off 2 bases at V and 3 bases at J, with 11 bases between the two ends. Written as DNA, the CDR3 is TGTGCCAGCAGCTTATCGGCAGGCGACTACAATGAGCAGTTCTTC. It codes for CASSLSAGDYNEQFF.

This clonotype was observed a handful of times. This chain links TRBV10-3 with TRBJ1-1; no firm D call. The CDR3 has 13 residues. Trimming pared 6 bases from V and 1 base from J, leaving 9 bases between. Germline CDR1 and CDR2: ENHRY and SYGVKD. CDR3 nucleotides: TGTGCCATCAGGAGAACAACGAACACTGAAGCTTTCTTT. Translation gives CAIRRTTNTEAFF.

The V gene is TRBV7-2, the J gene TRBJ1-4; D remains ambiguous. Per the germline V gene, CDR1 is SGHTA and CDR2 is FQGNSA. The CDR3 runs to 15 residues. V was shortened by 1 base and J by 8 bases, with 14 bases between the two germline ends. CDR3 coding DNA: TGTGCCAGCAGCTTAGGGCAATACCTGGGGGAAAAACTGTTTTTT. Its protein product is CASSLGQYLGEKLFF.

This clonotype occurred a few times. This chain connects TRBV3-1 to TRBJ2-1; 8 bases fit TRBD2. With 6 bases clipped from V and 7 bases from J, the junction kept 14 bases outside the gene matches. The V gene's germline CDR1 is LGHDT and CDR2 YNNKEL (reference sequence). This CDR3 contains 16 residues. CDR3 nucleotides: TGTGCCAGCAGTTTACCCGGGACTAGATTGAGGAATGAGCAGTTCTTC. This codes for CASSLPGTRLRNEQFF.

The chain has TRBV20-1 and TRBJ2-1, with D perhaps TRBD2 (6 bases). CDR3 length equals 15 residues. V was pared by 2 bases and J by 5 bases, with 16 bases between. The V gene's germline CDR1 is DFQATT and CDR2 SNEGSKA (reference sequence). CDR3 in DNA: TGCAGTGCTAGACAGGGTGGCGGGATTAACAATGAGCAGTTCTTC. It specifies CSARQGGGINNEQFF.

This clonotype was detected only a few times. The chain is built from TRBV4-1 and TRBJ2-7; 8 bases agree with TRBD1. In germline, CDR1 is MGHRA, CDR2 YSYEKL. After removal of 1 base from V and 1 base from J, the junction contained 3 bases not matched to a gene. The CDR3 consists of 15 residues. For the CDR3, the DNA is TGCGCCAGCAGCCAAGTTAACAGGGGGTCCTACGAGCAGTACTTC. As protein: CASSQVNRGSYEQYF.

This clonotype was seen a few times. In DNA form, the CDR3 reads TGTGCCAGCAGTGAGCGCCCCACAGATACGCAGTATTTT. It is translated as CASSERPTDTQYF. This sequence joins TRBV6-4 and TRBJ2-3; D unclear. The CDR3 is 13 residues long. The germline V and J ends were trimmed by 3 bases and 2 bases, with 6 bases remaining between them. Germline CDR1 reads MRHNA; CDR2 reads SNTAGT.

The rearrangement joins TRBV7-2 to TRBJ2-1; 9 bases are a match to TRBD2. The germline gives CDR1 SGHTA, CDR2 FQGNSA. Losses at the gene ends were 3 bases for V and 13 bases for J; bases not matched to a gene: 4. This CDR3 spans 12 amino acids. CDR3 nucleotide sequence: TGTGCCAGCAGCTTGAGCGGGGGGCTTCAGTTCTTC. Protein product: CASSLSGGLQFF.

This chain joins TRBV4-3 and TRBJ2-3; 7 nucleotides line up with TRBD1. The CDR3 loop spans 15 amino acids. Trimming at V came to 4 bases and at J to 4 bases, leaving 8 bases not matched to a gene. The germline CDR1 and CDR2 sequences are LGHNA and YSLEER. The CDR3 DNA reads TGCGCCAGCAGCCTCCTAAGGGGGCGCCCAGATACGCAGTATTTT. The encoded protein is CASSLLRGRPDTQYF.

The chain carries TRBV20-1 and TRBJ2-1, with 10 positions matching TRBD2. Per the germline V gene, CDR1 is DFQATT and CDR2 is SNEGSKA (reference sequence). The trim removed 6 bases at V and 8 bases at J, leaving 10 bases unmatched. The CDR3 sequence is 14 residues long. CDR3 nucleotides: TGCAGTGCCTATGGTAGCGGGAGGATCGATGAGCAGTTCTTC. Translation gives CSAYGSGRIDEQFF.

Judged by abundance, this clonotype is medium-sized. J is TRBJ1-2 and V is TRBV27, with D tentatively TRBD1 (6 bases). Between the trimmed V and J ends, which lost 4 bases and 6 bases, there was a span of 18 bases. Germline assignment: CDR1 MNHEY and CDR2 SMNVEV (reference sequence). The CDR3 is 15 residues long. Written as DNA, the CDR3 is TGTGCCAGCAGTTCACTCTCCGGGGGCGCTGATGGCTACACCTTC. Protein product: CASSSLSGGADGYTF.

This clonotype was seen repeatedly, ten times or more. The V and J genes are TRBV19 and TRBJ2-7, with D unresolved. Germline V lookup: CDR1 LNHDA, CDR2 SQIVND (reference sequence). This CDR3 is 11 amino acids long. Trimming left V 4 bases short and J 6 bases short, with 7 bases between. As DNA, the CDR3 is TGTGCCAGTAGTACAGGTTTCGAGCAGTACTTC. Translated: CASSTGFEQYF.

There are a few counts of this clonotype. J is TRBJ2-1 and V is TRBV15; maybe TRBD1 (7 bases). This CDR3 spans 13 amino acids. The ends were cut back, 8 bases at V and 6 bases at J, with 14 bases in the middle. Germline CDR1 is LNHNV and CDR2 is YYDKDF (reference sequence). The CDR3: CATGNRGGNEQFF. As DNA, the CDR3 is TGTGCCACCGGGAACAGGGGAGGCAATGAGCAGTTCTTC.

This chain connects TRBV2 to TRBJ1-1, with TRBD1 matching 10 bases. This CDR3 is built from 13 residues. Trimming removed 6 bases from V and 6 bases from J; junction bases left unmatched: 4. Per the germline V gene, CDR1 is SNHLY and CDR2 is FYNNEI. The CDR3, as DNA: TGTGCCAGCAGGGACAGGGGGAAGTCTGAAGCTTTCTTT. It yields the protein CASRDRGKSEAFF.

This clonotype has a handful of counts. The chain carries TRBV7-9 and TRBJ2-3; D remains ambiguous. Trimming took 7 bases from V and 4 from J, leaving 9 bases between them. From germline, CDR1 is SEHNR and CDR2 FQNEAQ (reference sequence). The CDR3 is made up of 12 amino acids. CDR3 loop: CASTLWADTQYF. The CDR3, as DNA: TGTGCCAGCACCCTGTGGGCAGATACGCAGTATTTT. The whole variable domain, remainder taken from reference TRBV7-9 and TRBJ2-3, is DTGVSQNPRHKITKRGQNVTFRCDPISEHNRLYWYRQTLGQGPEFLTYFQNEAQLEKSRLLSDRFSAERPKGSFSTLEIQRTEQGDSAMYLCASTLWADTQYFGPGTRLTVL.

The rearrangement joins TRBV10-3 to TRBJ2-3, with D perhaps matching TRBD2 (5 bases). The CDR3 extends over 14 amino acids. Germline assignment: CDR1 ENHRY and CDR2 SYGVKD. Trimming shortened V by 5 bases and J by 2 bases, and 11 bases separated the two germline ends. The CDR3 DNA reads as TGTGCCATCAGTTACGGACGGGACACAGATACGCAGTATTTT. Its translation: CAISYGRDTDTQYF.

For the CDR3, the DNA is TGTGCCAGCAGTTACTCCACAGGGGTGAACACTGAAGCTTTCTTT. This codes for CASSYSTGVNTEAFF. This chain links TRBV6-5 with TRBJ1-1, with 7 bases fitting TRBD1. Germline trimming cut 0 bases from V and 0 bases from J; bases unmatched to any gene: 1. From germline, CDR1 is MNHEY and CDR2 SVGAGI. This CDR3 has 15 residues.

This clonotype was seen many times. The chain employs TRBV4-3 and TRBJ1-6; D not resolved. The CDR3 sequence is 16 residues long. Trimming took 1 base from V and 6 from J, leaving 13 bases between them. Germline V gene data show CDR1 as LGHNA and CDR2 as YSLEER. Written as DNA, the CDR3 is TGCGCCAGCAGCCAAGTTCCGCGTGGCCTTAATTCACCCCTCCACTTT. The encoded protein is CASSQVPRGLNSPLHF.

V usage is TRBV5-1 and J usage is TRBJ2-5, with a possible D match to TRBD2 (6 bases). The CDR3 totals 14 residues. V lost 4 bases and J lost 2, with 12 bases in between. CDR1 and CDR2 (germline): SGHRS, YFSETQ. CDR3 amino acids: CASSTSGAQETQYF. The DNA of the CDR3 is TGCGCCAGCAGCACCTCGGGAGCTCAAGAGACCCAGTACTTC.

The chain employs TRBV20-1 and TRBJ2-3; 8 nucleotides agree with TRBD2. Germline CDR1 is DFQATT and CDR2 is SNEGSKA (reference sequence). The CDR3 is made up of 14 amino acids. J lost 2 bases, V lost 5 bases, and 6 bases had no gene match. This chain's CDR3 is CSAELAANTDTQYF. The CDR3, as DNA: TGCAGTGCTGAACTAGCGGCAAACACAGATACGCAGTATTTT.

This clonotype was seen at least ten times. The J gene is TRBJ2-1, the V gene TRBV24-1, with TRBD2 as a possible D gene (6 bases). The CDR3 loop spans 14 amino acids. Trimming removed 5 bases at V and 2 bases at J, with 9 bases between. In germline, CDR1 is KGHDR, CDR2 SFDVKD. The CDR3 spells CATSAGRTYNEQFF. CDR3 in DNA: TGTGCCACCAGTGCGGGGAGGACCTACAATGAGCAGTTCTTC.

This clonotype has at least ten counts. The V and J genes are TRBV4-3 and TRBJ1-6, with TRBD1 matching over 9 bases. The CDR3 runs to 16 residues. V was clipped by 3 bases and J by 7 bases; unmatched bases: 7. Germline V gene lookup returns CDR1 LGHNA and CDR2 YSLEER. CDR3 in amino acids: CASSQFPGTGNSPLHF. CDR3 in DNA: TGCGCCAGCAGCCAGTTCCCCGGGACAGGGAATTCACCCCTCCACTTT.

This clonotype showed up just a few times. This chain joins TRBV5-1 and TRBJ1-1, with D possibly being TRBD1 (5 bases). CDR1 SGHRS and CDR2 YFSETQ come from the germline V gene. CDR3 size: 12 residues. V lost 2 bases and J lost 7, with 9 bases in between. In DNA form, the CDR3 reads TGCGCCAGCAGCTTTGACAGCTTTGAAGCTTTCTTT. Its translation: CASSFDSFEAFF.

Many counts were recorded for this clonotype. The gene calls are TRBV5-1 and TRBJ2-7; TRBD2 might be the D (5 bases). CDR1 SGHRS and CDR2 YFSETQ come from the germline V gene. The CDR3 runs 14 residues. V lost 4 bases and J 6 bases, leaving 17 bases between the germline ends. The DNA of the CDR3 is TGCGCCAGCAGCATAGATAGTCTAGCCACCGAGCAGTACTTC. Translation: CASSIDSLATEQYF.

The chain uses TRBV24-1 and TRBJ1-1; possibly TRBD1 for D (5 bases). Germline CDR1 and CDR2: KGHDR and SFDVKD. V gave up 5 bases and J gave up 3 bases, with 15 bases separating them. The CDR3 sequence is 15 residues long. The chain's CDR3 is CATSALSGTHTEAFF. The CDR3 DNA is TGTGCCACCAGTGCCCTATCTGGGACCCACACTGAAGCTTTCTTT.

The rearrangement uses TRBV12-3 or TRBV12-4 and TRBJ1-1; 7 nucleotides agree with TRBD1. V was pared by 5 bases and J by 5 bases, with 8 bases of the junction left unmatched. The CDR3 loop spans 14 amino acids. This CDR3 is CASSHDRAGTEAFF. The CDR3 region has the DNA TGTGCCAGCAGTCATGACAGGGCGGGGACTGAAGCTTTCTTT.